One T cell receptor beta chain is described in this entry. Trimming shortened V by 4 bases and J by 3 bases, and 13 bases separated the two germline ends. This CDR3 has 14 amino acids. CDR1 and CDR2 from the germline V gene are LGHNA and YSLEER. This sample is drawn from a study of CD8+ T cells in alopecia areata. In the study overall: Tofacitinib treatment spanned 6 to 18 months, with 6 months off drug afterward.

Reverse transcription of extracted RNA yielded cDNA, which provided the sequencing template. Here immunoSEQ multiplex PCR was the method, and the copy in TCRdb shows in-frame clones only, minus some. The sample yields roughly 4,400 clones, approximately 90% seen once. Treatment given: oral pan-JAK inhibitor, 5-10 mg twice daily. Both peripheral blood and punch biopsies of lesional scalp skin were obtained from patients who had alopecia areata. J is TRBJ2-7 and V is TRBV4-3; D perhaps matches TRBD1 (6 bases). This clonotype was sampled from a human donor with alopecia areata. The specimen comprised skin, sampled at week 4, from a patient treated with tofacitinib. The CDR3 region is CASSPGTLSYEQYF. Written as DNA, the CDR3 is TGCGCCAGCAGCCCAGGGACATTGAGCTACGAGCAGTACTTC.